This TCR beta chain was captured by sequencing in a study of blood T cell repertoires in COVID-19. Overall study: PBMCs, B-cell-depleted T cells, or T cells provided the cDNA or gDNA that made up the material.

Looked up from germline, CDR1 is MNHEY and CDR2 is SMNVEV (reference sequence). Trimming removed 6 bases from V and 6 bases from J, with 18 bases in between. The CDR3 is 15 amino acids. In the authors' workflow: Quantification of nucleated cells was approximated via reference gene primer amplification. The table came from immunoSEQ multiplex PCR; TCRdb's copy has only in-frame clones and leaves some out. The V and J calls and clone size come from that table; D and trimming were worked out from the DNA. The table includes some 200,000 clones, about nine tenths detected once. Sequencing input: peripheral blood. The J gene is TRBJ2-1, the V gene TRBV27; perhaps TRBD1 as D (6 bases). The clonotype originates from a man in his fifties or sixties with acute or convalescent COVID-19. CDR3 region: CASRATGLRSNEQFF. In DNA, the CDR3 is TGTGCCAGCAGGGCAACAGGGTTACGGAGCAATGAGCAGTTCTTC.